This T cell receptor (beta chain) is drawn from a study of blood T cells in healthy people across ages (dated by TCRdb to 2015 to 2017). Concerning the study at large: In model experiments, template switching captured about one uniquely barcoded TCR beta cDNA molecule for every two T cells. Using deep sequencing normalized with unique cDNA molecular identifiers, the study measured how TCR beta repertoire diversity changes with age. The donors were split into four age groups: young (average approximately 16 years), middle-aged (nearly 40), aged (about 62) and long-lived (over 75). Donors of different ages were randomly distributed across sequencing lanes to avoid experimental bias. Two additional independent replicas of 1 million unique cDNA reads from the same blood draw were analyzed for two donors (one aged 18 to 30 and one aged 80 or older). Overall study outcomes, separate from this receptor: Compared with the aged group, more naive CD4+ T cells, fewer expanded clones and increased TCR diversity were shown by the long-lived group, suggesting age selection. Total diversity estimates from one million sequenced T cells were considered lower bounds and underestimates. Observed TCR beta diversity correlated strongly with the percentage of naive T cells measured by flow cytometry. Observed TCR beta diversity per million T cells fell roughly linearly with age, and a significant reduction was already apparent by age around 44. Donor CMV infection status was unknown, potentially confounding age-related changes in expanded clonotypes. Since profiling was done on bulk unsorted PBMCs, naive and antigen-experienced compartments could not be conclusively compared.

Library generation was performed with 5' RACE. Instrument on record: Illumina HiSeq 2500. A second PCR of roughly 7 to 11 cycles was performed with a sample-barcoded 5' primer and a J-beta primer mix. A unique molecular identifier was introduced onto each TCR beta cDNA molecule by a template-switch 5' adaptor carrying 12 random nucleotides. Each sample yielded at least 3 million CDR3-containing paired-end reads. The Mint cDNA synthesis kit, primed by a TRBC-specific oligonucleotide, was used to synthesize first-strand cDNA from all RNA. Following uracil-DNA glycosylase treatment, all cDNA underwent a first 18-cycle PCR with the universal primers M1SS and BC2_uni_R. Per the source publication's procedure: For normalization, 1 million high-quality reads were randomly selected from each sample, with every read carrying a distinct molecular identifier. Reads sharing molecular identifiers were discarded rather than binned into consensus sequences. MiTCR, run with a Q25 quality threshold and the strictest error-elimination algorithm, handled CDR3 identification, clonotype clustering and error correction. A nonparametric unseen species model with Euler transformation was used to estimate lower-bound total TCR beta diversity. Clones were called with MiXCR by TCRdb after fastp trimmed the public reads at Q25, and only in-frame beta chains were retained. All rows with the same CDR3 protein become a single entry with the most common DNA and genes. None of the V and J calls come from the authors' own analysis; TCRdb made them. Present in this sample are 550,000 to 750,000 distinct CDR3 sequences, roughly 21% of which were seen just once. The ten most abundant clones make up under 4% of the sample.

V and J are trimmed by 0 bases and 5 bases, and the gene matches miss 6 bases of the junction. The CDR3 runs 16 amino acids, cysteine and phenylalanine included. Only CDR3 DNA remains: 48 bases, in frame from the first base. The roughly 39 donors, aged about 6 to 100 years, were systemically healthy Caucasian individuals from Russia. Ten milliliters of peripheral blood were drawn from each donor into EDTA-treated Vacutainer tubes. PBMCs were isolated by Ficoll-Paque density-gradient centrifugation, with at least 6.5 million obtained per sample. Trizol reagent was used to extract total RNA from the PBMCs, yielding at least 6 micrograms per sample. Naive CD45RAhigh/CD27high T cell percentages were measured by flow cytometry on a PBMC aliquot from every donor. This clonotype turned up a few times. No antigen is known for it. No much larger clone is present one base from it, and per-base qualities are unavailable.

The rearranged segments are TRBV12-3 or TRBV12-4 and TRBJ1-2; TRBD1 fits 10 bases in the junction. This clonotype was sampled from a man aged 70 or older in good health. Sequencing was carried out using blood. The CDR3 region: CASSLAGTGDRYGYTF. In nucleotides, the sequence is TGTGCCAGCAGTTTAGCTGGGACAGGGGATCGGTATGGCTACACCTTC.